Described below is a single TCR beta chain sequence and its context. Its antigen is unknown. The sample belongs to a study of Ad26.COV2.S vaccination and SARS-CoV-2 variants. Overall study context: As a participant in COV1001, the donor was in the Ad26.COV2.S trial arm.

Documented treatment: about 20 received Ad26.COV2.S at low or high dose, single or two shots; 5 received placebo; per-sample allocation not given. Following the first vaccine or placebo injection, samples were taken on day 63. Broader study findings: TCR breadth and depth estimates may have understated total T cell responses.

Clones were read by immunoSEQ multiplex PCR, and TCRdb kept only the in-frame ones, dropping some. The sample yields 500,000 or so clones, around nine tenths seen once. Germline V gene lookup returns CDR1 SGHKS and CDR2 YYEKEE (reference sequence). V was pared by 4 bases and J by 0 bases, with 13 bases between. This CDR3 is built from 15 residues. The chain combines TRBV5-5 with TRBJ1-1; D is unclear. Sample: peripheral blood, taken in a trial of Ad26.COV2.S vaccine versus placebo. The sequence derives from a person aged 18-60 years who received the Ad26.COV2.S COVID-19 vaccine or a placebo. As DNA, the CDR3 is TGTGCCAGCAGCCCTCTGGGGATTATGAACACTGAAGCTTTCTTT. Amino acid sequence: CASSPLGIMNTEAFF. Full variable domain (missing parts from reference TRBV5-5 and TRBJ1-1): DAGVTQSPTHLIKTRGQQVTLRCSPISGHKSVSWYQQVLGQGPQFIFQYYEKEERGRGNFPDRFSARQFPNYSSELNVNALLLGDSALYLCASSPLGIMNTEAFFGQGTRLTVV.